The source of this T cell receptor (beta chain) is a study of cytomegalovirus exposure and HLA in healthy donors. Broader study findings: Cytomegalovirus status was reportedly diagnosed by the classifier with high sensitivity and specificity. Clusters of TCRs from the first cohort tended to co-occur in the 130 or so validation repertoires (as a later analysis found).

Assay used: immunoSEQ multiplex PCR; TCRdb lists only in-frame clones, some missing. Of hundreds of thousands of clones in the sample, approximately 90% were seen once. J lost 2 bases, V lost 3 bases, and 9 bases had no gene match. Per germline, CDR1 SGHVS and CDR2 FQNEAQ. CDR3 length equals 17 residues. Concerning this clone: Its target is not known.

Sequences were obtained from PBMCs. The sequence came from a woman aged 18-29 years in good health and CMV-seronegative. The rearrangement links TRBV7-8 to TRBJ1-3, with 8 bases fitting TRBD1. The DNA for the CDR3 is TGTGCCAGCAGCTTTATACAGGGGGACCTTACTGGAAACACCATATATTTT. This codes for CASSFIQGDLTGNTIYF.